Sequencing of this T cell receptor beta chain was carried out in a study of blood T cell repertoires in COVID-19. As for the study in general: Italy, Spain and the United States were the sources of the convalescent and acute COVID-19 samples.

V was cut by 4 bases and J by 9 bases, with 16 bases left in between. The CDR3 covers 14 residues. The germline gives CDR1 MNHEY, CDR2 SMNVEV (reference sequence). In the original processing: Amplification from reference gene primers served as the basis for estimated nucleated cell counts. Repertoires were generated with immunoSEQ multiplex PCR, while TCRdb's copy carries only in-frame clones and drops some. From that table come the V and J calls and clone size; the DNA was used to work out D and trimming. The data show about half a million clones, approximately 85% seen once. The V gene is TRBV27, the J gene TRBJ2-1; no reliable D call. The sequence was obtained from a human donor in a cohort sampled during active COVID-19. The sequenced sample was peripheral blood. CDR3 residues: CASSYRPDSVEQFF. In nucleotides, the CDR3 is TGTGCCAGCAGTTACCGCCCCGACTCGGTTGAGCAGTTCTTC.